What follows is one TCR beta chain and its context. As yet, its antigen is unknown. These data are taken from a study of cytomegalovirus exposure and HLA in healthy donors. Study-level information: Among roughly 180 million T cells, an earlier analysis found 120 million or so unique TCR beta sequences. Counted in an early data release were approximately 85 million unique TCRs from HLA-typed donors.

Findings and caveats of the study: Among TCR sequences, most were rare, though some public TCRs appeared in many donors.

Vbeta (60) and Jbeta (13) primers were used in the PCR. Generated by immunoSEQ multiplex PCR, the TCRdb table keeps only in-frame clones and is missing some. The table has more than 140,000 clones, about 80% seen once. The CDR3 has 16 amino acids. V was pared by 2 bases and J by 3 bases, with 5 bases of the junction left unmatched. Germline V gives CDR1 SEHNR, CDR2 FQNEAQ (reference sequence). This TCR derives from a woman aged 40-49 years in good health and CMV-seronegative. The chain employs TRBV7-9 and TRBJ2-1, with 9 bases aligning to TRBD2. The sequencing input was PBMCs. The CDR3, as DNA: TGTGCCAGCAGCTTACTGCGGGAGGGCCTCTACAATGAGCAGTTCTTC. This translates into CASSLLREGLYNEQFF.